These 25 T cell receptor beta chains were sequenced from one sample in a study of CD8 T cells in Susac syndrome. Reverse transcription of roughly 0.45 to 1 ug RNA was performed with random hexamers. Each CDR3 protein gets one entry after TCRdb re-called the immunoSEQ multiplex PCR reads with MiXCR. This sample has more than 150,000 distinct CDR3 sequences, with approximately 96% found just once. The sequencing sample was made of CD4+ T cells from PBMCs. The receptors were sampled from a human donor with Susac syndrome.

V and J are TRBV30 and TRBJ2-7; D may correspond to TRBD1 or TRBD2 (6 bases each). CDR1 and CDR2 from the germline V gene are GTSNPN and SVGIG (reference sequence). The CDR3 runs to 11 residues. The V and J ends lost 3 bases and 9 bases respectively, with 12 bases between them. The CDR3 DNA follows: TGTGCCTGGAGCGCGGGACAACGGCAGTACTTC. This sequence encodes CAWSAGQRQYF.

The chain joins TRBV30 to TRBJ2-7; a possible D gene is TRBD2 (5 bases). The germline V gene has CDR1 GTSNPN and CDR2 SVGIG (reference sequence). This CDR3 spans 13 amino acids. Trimming took off 5 bases at V and 7 bases at J, with 18 bases between the two ends. The CDR3 is CAWDTGLGGEQYF. DNA of the CDR3: TGTGCCTGGGACACCGGCTTGGGCGGGGAGCAGTACTTC. The whole variable domain, filled in from reference TRBV30 and TRBJ2-7, reads SQTIHQWPATLVQPVGSPLSLECTVEGTSNPNLYWYRQAAGRGLQLLFYSVGIGQISSEVPQNLSASRPQDRQFILSSKKLLLSDSGFYLCAWDTGLGGEQYFGPGTRLTVT.

This clonotype has a handful of counts. V usage is TRBV18 and J usage is TRBJ2-6; 10 bases are a match to TRBD2. The germline V gene encodes CDR1 KGHSH and CDR2 LQKENI. The CDR3 has 17 residues. The V and J ends lost 3 bases and 1 base, in that order; junction bases with no gene match: 3. The CDR3 region is CASSPSGGNSGANVLTF. The CDR3 DNA is TGTGCCAGCTCACCTAGCGGGGGGAATTCTGGGGCCAACGTCCTGACTTTC. The full variable domain, its missing parts supplied by reference TRBV18 and TRBJ2-6, is NAGVMQNPRHLVRRRGQEARLRCSPMKGHSHVYWYRQLPEEGLKFMVYLQKENIIDESGMPKERFSAEFPKEGPSILRIQQVVRGDSAAYFCASSPSGGNSGANVLTFGAGSRLTVL.

This chain uses TRBV9 with TRBJ2-3; 15 nucleotides match TRBD2. CDR3 length: 18 residues. Germline lookup yields CDR1 SGDLS and CDR2 YYNGEE. V lost 4 bases to trimming and J lost 0 bases; unmatched junction nucleotides: 6. The CDR3, as DNA: TGTGCCAGCAGCAAGGGACTAGCGGGGGGCACTAGCACAGATACGCAGTATTTT. As protein: CASSKGLAGGTSTDTQYF.

This sequence joins TRBV29-1 and TRBJ2-7, with 9 bases matching TRBD1. This CDR3 is built from 15 residues. Looked up from germline, CDR1 is SQVTM and CDR2 is ANQGSEA. The junction had 7 bases not matched to a gene; V was cut back by 1 base and J by 3 bases. CDR3 sequence (DNA): TGCAGCGTTGAAGGCCCCGGGACAGGGATCTACGAGCAGTACTTC. Protein product: CSVEGPGTGIYEQYF.

The rearrangement joins TRBV18 to TRBJ2-1, with a tentative D call TRBD2 (6 bases). With 5 bases removed from V and 6 bases from J, the gap between germline ends came to 14 bases. This CDR3 comprises 14 residues. Germline V CDR1 and CDR2: KGHSH, LQKENI. The CDR3 loop reads CASSSTSWINEQFF. CDR3 sequence (DNA): TGTGCCAGCTCATCGACTAGTTGGATCAATGAGCAGTTCTTC.

CDR3 residues: CSAPRDQDRAPDTQYF. The CDR3 DNA is TGCAGTGCTCCCCGGGACCAGGACAGGGCCCCCGATACGCAGTATTTT. The rearrangement uses TRBV20-1 and TRBJ2-3; 8 bases agree with TRBD1. The germline V gene encodes CDR1 DFQATT and CDR2 SNEGSKA (reference sequence). Trimming cost V 5 bases and J 6 bases; bases outside gene matches: 16. The CDR3 consists of 16 residues.

The chain is built from TRBV6-5 and TRBJ2-3; D is possibly TRBD2 (6 bases). The germline gives CDR1 MNHEY, CDR2 SVGAGI. This CDR3 has 15 residues. Trimming took 4 bases from V and 0 from J, leaving 11 bases between them. The CDR3 DNA reads as TGTGCCAGCAGTTTAGGAGGGATTAGCACAGATACGCAGTATTTT. This encodes CASSLGGISTDTQYF.

The chain uses TRBV6-5 and TRBJ1-5; the D gene is possibly TRBD1 (6 bases). Deletions cut 6 bases from V and 2 bases from J, with 17 bases between. This CDR3 is built from 16 residues. The germline V gene encodes CDR1 MNHEY and CDR2 SVGAGI. The CDR3 DNA reads TGTGCCAGCAGCTATGCAGGGGTCTACGGCAATCAGCCCCAGCATTTT. Amino acid sequence: CASSYAGVYGNQPQHF.

This sequence joins TRBV6-1 and TRBJ1-5; D is ambiguous. Germline V lookup: CDR1 MNHNS, CDR2 SASEGT. CDR3 size: 13 residues. V gave up 6 bases and J gave up 7 bases, with 13 bases separating them. The CDR3 loop is CASRAGRWQPQHF. DNA for the CDR3: TGTGCCAGCAGGGCAGGCCGGTGGCAGCCCCAGCATTTT.

The V gene is TRBV3-1, the J gene TRBJ1-6; 8 bases align to TRBD1. Germline lookup yields CDR1 LGHDT and CDR2 YNNKEL (reference sequence). The ends lost 0 bases at V and 10 bases at J; junction bases unmatched: 11. The CDR3 is made up of 17 amino acids. CDR3 sequence: CASSQDDRGWIGSPLHF. As DNA, the CDR3 is TGTGCCAGCAGCCAAGACGACAGGGGATGGATAGGATCACCCCTCCACTTT.

V gene TRBV6-1 combines with J gene TRBJ1-6, with 8 bases matching TRBD1. Germline CDR1 is MNHNS and CDR2 is SASEGT. The trim removed 6 bases at V and 7 bases at J, leaving 11 bases unmatched. This CDR3 has 16 residues. The CDR3 DNA is TGTGCCAGCAGCCGTTTCTCGGGACAGGAGAATTCACCCCTCCACTTT. Translated, it gives CASSRFSGQENSPLHF.

The chain is built from TRBV19 and TRBJ1-5; 7 bases are a match to TRBD1. Per germline, CDR1 LNHDA and CDR2 SQIVND (reference sequence). The CDR3 covers 14 residues. Trimming at V came to 9 bases and at J to 0 bases, leaving 5 bases not matched to a gene. This CDR3 is CASQGQNSNQPQHF. CDR3 sequence (DNA): TGTGCCAGCCAGGGACAGAATAGCAATCAGCCCCAGCATTTT.

The DNA for the CDR3 is TGTGCCTCTGCAGCGGCTGGGGCCAACGTCCTGACTTTC. This encodes CASAAAGANVLTF. V is TRBV30 and J is TRBJ2-6; maybe TRBD2 (5 bases). Trimming left V 7 bases short and J 2 bases short, with 9 bases between. Germline-derived CDR1 and CDR2 are GTSNPN and SVGIG (reference sequence). The CDR3 is 13 residues long.

This rearrangement joins TRBV5-4 to TRBJ2-5, with 11 bases aligning to TRBD2. J was trimmed by 5 bases and V by 0 bases; bases with no gene match: 6. The CDR3 loop spans 16 amino acids. Germline V gene lookup returns CDR1 SGHNT and CDR2 YYREEE (reference sequence). CDR3 in DNA: TGTGCCAGCAGCTTGGGCGCTAGCGGGGGGCGGGAGACCCAGTACTTC. Protein sequence: CASSLGASGGRETQYF.

The gene calls are TRBV9 and TRBJ2-2, with TRBD2 as a possible D gene (5 bases). Germline CDR1 reads SGDLS; CDR2 reads YYNGEE. V was shortened by 0 bases and J by 5 bases, with 11 bases between the two germline ends. This CDR3 has 15 amino acids. The CDR3 DNA reads TGTGCCAGCAGCGTAGCTACGACTACGACCGGGGAGCTGTTTTTT. The encoded protein is CASSVATTTTGELFF.

The gene calls are TRBV7-9 and TRBJ2-7, with 8 bases that match TRBD2. V lost 1 base and J lost 5; bases outside the gene matches: 7. CDR1 and CDR2 from the germline V gene are SEHNR and FQNEAQ (reference sequence). This CDR3 is 15 amino acids long. CDR3 sequence reads: CASSLVGTRANEQYF. Here the CDR3 DNA reads TGTGCCAGCAGCTTAGTTGGGACTAGGGCCAACGAGCAGTACTTC.

This clonotype showed up just once. This chain connects TRBV27 to TRBJ1-3, with D hard to call. This CDR3 comprises 14 residues. The germline CDR1 and CDR2 sequences are MNHEY and SMNVEV (reference sequence). CDR3 amino acids: CAGWRELSGNTIYF. The CDR3 bases are TGTGCGGGATGGCGGGAGCTCTCTGGAAACACCATATATTTT.

This sequence joins TRBV20-1 and TRBJ2-5, with TRBD1 matching 8 bases. Germline loops: CDR1 DFQATT, CDR2 SNEGSKA (reference sequence). V lost 4 bases and J lost 2; bases outside the gene matches: 3. This CDR3 comprises 13 residues. In DNA form, the CDR3 reads TGCAGTGCTACAGACAGGGGTCAAGAGACCCAGTACTTC. Translated: CSATDRGQETQYF.

The V call is TRBV4-1, the J call TRBJ1-5; D perhaps matches TRBD1 (6 bases). V shed 1 base and J shed 0 bases, with 13 bases lying between them. The CDR3 is 17 amino acids. Germline V lookup: CDR1 MGHRA, CDR2 YSYEKL. CDR3 sequence: CASSQVGGGPSNQPQHF. The DNA of the CDR3 is TGCGCCAGCAGCCAAGTAGGTGGGGGGCCTAGCAATCAGCCCCAGCATTTT.

The chain has TRBV7-9 and TRBJ1-2; 8 positions match TRBD1. In germline, CDR1 is SEHNR, CDR2 FQNEAQ (reference sequence). The CDR3 extends over 17 amino acids. Germline trimming cut 5 bases from V and 4 bases from J; bases unmatched to any gene: 15. The CDR3 protein is CASSDGDRRGSGYGYTF. In nucleotides, the CDR3 is TGTGCCAGCAGCGACGGGGACAGGAGAGGGTCGGGCTATGGCTACACCTTC. The variable domain in full, completed from reference TRBV7-9 and TRBJ1-2, reads DTGVSQNPRHKITKRGQNVTFRCDPISEHNRLYWYRQTLGQGPEFLTYFQNEAQLEKSRLLSDRFSAERPKGSFSTLEIQRTEQGDSAMYLCASSDGDRRGSGYGYTFGSGTRLTVV.

This chain connects TRBV3-1 to TRBJ2-7; possibly TRBD1 for D (6 bases). Germline CDR1 is LGHDT and CDR2 is YNNKEL (reference sequence). The CDR3 extends over 13 amino acids. Trimming pared 6 bases from V and 6 bases from J, leaving 15 bases between. The DNA for the CDR3 is TGTGCCAGCAGGCCACAGGGAACGCCCGAGCAGTACTTC. Its translation: CASRPQGTPEQYF.

The rearrangement joins TRBV4-1 to TRBJ2-1; TRBD1 aligns across 8 bases. J was trimmed by 4 bases and V by 4 bases; bases with no gene match: 9. The CDR3 loop spans 16 amino acids. The germline V gene has CDR1 MGHRA and CDR2 YSYEKL. The CDR3 sequence is CASSLSPGTGYNEQFF. The CDR3 region has the DNA TGCGCCAGCAGCCTCTCGCCCGGGACAGGATACAATGAGCAGTTCTTC.

This clonotype was picked up one time. The V call is TRBV11-3, the J call TRBJ1-1; D is perhaps TRBD1 (6 bases). Trimming cost V 5 bases and J 3 bases, with 16 bases left between them. Germline V CDR1 and CDR2: SGHNT, YENEEA. There are 15 residues in the CDR3. In nucleotides, the CDR3 is TGTGCCAGCAGCCAGGACAGCAGTTCCTACACTGAAGCTTTCTTT. Its protein is CASSQDSSSYTEAFF.

The chain is built from TRBV5-1 and TRBJ1-2; tentatively, D is TRBD1 (6 bases). Trimming took 4 bases from V and 8 from J, leaving 18 bases between them. The CDR3 is made up of 14 amino acids. CDR1 and CDR2 from the germline V gene are SGHRS and YFSETQ. The CDR3 here is CASSPLAGAAGYTF. CDR3 bases: TGCGCCAGCAGCCCCCTTGCGGGGGCCGCCGGCTACACCTTC.